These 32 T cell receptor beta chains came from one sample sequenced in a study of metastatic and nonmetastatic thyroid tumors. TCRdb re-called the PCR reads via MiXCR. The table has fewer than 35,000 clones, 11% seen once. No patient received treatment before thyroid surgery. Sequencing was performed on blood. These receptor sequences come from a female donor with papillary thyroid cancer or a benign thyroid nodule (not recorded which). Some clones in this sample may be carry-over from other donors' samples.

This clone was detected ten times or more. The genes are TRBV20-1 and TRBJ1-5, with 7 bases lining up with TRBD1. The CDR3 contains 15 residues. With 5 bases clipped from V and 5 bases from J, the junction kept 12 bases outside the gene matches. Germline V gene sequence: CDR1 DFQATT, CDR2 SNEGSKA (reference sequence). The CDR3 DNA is TGCAGTGCTCCAGACCAGGGGGGTTCACATCAGCCCCAGCATTTT. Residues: CSAPDQGGSHQPQHF.

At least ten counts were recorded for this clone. CDR3 in DNA: TGTGCCACCAGTGATTCGACGGTGAACACTGAAGCTTTCTTT. Translation: CATSDSTVNTEAFF. The rearrangement uses TRBV24-1 and TRBJ1-1; no reliable D call. This CDR3 contains 14 residues. Germline V gives CDR1 KGHDR, CDR2 SFDVKD. V lost 2 bases and J lost 0, with 6 bases in between.

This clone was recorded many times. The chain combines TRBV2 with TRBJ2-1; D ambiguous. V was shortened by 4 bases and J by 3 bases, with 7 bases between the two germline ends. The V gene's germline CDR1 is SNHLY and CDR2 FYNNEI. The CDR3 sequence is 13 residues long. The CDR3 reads CASSGANYNEQFF. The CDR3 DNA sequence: TGTGCCAGCAGTGGCGCTAACTACAATGAGCAGTTCTTC.

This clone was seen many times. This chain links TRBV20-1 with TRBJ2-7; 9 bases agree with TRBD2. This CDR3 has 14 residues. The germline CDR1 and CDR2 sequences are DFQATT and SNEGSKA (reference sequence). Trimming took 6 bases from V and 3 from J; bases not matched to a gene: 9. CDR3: CSAASGTSSYEQYF. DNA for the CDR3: TGCAGTGCCGCTTCCGGGACTAGCAGCTACGAGCAGTACTTC.

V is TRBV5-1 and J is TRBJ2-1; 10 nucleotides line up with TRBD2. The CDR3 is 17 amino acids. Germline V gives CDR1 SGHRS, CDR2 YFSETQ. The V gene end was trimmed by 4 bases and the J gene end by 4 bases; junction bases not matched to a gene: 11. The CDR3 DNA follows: TGCGCCAGCAGCGCTGCCCTAGCGGGAGATGTATACAATGAGCAGTTCTTC. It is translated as CASSAALAGDVYNEQFF.

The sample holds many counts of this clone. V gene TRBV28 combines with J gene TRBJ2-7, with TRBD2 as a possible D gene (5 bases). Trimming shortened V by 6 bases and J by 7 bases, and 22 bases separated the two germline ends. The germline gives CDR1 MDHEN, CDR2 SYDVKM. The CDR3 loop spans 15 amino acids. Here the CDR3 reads CASSPRRHTRGEQYF. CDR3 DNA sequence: TGTGCCAGCAGCCCACGCCGGCATACCCGGGGAGAGCAGTACTTC.

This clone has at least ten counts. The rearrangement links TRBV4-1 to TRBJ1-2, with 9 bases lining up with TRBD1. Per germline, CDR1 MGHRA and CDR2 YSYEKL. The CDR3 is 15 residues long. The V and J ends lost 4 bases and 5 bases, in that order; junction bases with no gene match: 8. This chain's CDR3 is CASSPYRGQSYGYTF. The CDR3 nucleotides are TGCGCCAGCAGCCCGTACAGGGGGCAAAGTTATGGCTACACCTTC.

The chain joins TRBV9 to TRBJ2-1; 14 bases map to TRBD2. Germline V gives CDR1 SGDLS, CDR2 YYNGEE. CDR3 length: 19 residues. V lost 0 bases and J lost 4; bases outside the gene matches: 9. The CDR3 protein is CASSVAGGLAGGGYNEQFF. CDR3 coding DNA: TGTGCCAGCAGCGTAGCAGGCGGACTAGCGGGAGGTGGTTACAATGAGCAGTTCTTC.

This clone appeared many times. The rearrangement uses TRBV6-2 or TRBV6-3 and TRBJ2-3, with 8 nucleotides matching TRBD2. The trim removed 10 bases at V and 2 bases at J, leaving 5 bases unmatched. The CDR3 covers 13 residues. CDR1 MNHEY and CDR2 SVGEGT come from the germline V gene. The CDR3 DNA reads TGTGCCAAACTAGCGGCAATCACAGATACGCAGTATTTT. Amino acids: CAKLAAITDTQYF.

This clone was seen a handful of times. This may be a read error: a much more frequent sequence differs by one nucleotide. This chain's CDR3 is CASREAARQLFF. CDR3 nucleotide sequence: TGTGCCAGCAGAGAAGCCGCCAGGCAACTGTTTTTT. The gene calls are TRBV6-1 and TRBJ1-4, with no clear D. The CDR3 totals 12 residues. CDR1 and CDR2 (germline): MNHNS, SASEGT.

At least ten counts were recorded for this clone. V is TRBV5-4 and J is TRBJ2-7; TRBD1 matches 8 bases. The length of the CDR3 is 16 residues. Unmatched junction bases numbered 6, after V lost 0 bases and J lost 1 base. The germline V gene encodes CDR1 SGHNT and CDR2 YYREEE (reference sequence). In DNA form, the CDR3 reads TGTGCCAGCAGCTTGGGGGGGAGGACAGGGTCCTACGAGCAGTACTTC. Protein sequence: CASSLGGRTGSYEQYF.

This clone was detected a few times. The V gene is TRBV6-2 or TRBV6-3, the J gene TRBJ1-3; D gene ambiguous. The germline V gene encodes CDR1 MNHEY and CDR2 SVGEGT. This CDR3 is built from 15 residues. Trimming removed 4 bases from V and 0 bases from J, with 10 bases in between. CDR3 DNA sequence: TGTGCCAGCAGTTCCTCGGAATTCTCTGGAAACACCATATATTTT. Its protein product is CASSSSEFSGNTIYF.

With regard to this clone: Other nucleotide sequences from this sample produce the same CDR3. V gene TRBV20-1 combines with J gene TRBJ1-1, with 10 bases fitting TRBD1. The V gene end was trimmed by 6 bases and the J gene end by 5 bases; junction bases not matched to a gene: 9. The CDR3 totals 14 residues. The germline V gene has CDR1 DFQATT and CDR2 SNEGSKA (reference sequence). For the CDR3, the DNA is TGCAGTGCCCTGACAGGGGGCGCAGGGACTGAAGCTTTCTTT. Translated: CSALTGGAGTEAFF.

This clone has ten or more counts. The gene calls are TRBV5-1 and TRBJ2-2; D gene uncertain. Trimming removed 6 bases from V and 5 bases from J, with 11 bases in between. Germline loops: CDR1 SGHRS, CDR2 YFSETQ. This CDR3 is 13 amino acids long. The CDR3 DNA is TGCGCCAGCAAACTTCTCGGAACCGGGGAGCTGTTTTTT. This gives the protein CASKLLGTGELFF.

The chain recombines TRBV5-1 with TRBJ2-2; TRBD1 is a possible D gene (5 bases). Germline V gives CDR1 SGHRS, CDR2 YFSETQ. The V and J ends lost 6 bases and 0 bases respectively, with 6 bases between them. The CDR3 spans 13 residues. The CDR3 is CASTQANTGELFF. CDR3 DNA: TGCGCCAGCACACAGGCGAACACCGGGGAGCTGTTTTTT. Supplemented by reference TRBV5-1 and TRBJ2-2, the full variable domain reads KAGVTQTPRYLIKTRGQQVTLSCSPISGHRSVSWYQQTPGQGLQFLFEYFSETQRNKGNFPGRFSGRQFSNSRSEMNVSTLELGDSALYLCASTQANTGELFFGEGSRLTVL.

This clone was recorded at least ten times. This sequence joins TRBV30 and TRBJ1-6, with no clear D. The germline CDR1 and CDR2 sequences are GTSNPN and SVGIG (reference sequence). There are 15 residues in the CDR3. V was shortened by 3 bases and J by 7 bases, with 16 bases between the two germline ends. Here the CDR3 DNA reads TGTGCCTGGAGGGAAAGTAGCGCCTCAAATTCACCCCTCCACTTT. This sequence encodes CAWRESSASNSPLHF.

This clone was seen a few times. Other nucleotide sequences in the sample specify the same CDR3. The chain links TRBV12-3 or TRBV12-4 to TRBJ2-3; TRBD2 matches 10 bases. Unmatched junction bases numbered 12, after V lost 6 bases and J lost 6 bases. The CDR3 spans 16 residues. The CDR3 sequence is CASSPEAGGFTDTQYF. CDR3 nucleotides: TGTGCCAGCAGCCCTGAAGCGGGGGGGTTCACGGATACGCAGTATTTT.

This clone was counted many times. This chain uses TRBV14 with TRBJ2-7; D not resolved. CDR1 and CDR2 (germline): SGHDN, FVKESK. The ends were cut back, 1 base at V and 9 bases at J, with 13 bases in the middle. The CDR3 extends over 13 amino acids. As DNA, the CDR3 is TGTGCCAGCAGCCAAGTGTCCCAAAGTTGGCAGTACTTC. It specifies CASSQVSQSWQYF.

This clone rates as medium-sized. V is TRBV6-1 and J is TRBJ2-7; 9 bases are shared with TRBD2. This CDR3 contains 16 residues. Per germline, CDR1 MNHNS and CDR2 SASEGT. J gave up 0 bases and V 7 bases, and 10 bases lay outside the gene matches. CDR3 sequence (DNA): TGTGCCAGCACTCCTAGCGGGGCTTCAAGCTCCTACGAGCAGTACTTC. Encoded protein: CASTPSGASSSYEQYF.

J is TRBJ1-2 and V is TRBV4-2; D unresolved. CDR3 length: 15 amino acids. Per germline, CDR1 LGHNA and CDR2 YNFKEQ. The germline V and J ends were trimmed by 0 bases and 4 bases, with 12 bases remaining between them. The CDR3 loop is CASSQDTDTPYGYTF. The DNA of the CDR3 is TGTGCCAGCAGCCAAGATACAGACACCCCCTATGGCTACACCTTC.

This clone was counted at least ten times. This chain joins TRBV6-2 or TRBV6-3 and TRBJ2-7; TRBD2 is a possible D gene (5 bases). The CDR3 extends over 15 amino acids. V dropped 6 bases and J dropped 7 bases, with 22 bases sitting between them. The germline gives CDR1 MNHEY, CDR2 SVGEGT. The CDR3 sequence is CASSPFPQRRREQYF. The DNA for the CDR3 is TGTGCCAGCAGCCCCTTCCCCCAGCGGCGTAGGGAGCAGTACTTC.

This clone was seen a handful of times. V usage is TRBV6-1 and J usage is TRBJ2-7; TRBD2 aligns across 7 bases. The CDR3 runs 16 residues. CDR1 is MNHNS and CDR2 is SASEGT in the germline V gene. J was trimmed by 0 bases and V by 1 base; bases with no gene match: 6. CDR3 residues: CASSEGGGWSSYEQYF. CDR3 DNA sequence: TGTGCCAGCAGTGAAGGGGGGGGTTGGAGCTCCTACGAGCAGTACTTC.

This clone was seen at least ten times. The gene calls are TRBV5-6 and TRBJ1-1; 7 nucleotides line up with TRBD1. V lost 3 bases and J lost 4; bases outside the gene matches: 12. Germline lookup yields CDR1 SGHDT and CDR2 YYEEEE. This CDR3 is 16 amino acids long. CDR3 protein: CASSWGGRQGGTEAFF. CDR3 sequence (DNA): TGTGCCAGCAGCTGGGGGGGGCGACAGGGTGGCACTGAAGCTTTCTTT.

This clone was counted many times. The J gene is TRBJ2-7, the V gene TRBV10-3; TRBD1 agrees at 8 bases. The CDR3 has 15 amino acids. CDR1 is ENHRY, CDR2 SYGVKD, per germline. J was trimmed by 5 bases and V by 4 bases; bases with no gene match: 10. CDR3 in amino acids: CAISAAGTGGNEQYF. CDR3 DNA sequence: TGTGCCATCAGTGCAGCCGGGACAGGTGGCAACGAGCAGTACTTC.

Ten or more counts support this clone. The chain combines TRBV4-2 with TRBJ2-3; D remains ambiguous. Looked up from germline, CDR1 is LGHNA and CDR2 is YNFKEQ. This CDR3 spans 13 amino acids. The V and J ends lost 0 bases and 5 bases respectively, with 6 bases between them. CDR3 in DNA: TGTGCCAGCAGCCAAGAAGGTGTAGATACGCAGTATTTT. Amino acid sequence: CASSQEGVDTQYF.

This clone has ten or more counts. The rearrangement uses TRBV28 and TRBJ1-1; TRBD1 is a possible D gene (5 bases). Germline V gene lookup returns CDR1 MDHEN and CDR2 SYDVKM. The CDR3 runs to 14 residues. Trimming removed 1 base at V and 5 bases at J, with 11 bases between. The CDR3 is CASSLSGGGTEAFF. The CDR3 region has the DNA TGTGCCAGCAGTTTATCCGGTGGGGGGACTGAAGCTTTCTTT.

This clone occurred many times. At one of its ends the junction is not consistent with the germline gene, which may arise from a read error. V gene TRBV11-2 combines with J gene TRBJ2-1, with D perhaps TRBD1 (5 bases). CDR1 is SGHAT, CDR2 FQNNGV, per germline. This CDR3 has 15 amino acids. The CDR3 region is CAGSFTGYTYNEQFF. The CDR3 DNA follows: TGTGCCGGCAGCTTTACAGGCTATACCTACAATGAGCAGTTCTTC.

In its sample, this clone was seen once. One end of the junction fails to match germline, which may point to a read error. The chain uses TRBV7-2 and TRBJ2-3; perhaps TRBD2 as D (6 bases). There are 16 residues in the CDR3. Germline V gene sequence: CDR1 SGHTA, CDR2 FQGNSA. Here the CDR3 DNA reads TGTGCCAGCAACTTAGGGCGGGGCGCGATTACAGATACGCGGTATTTT. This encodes CASNLGRGAITDTRYF.

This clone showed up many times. The CDR3 sequence: CASSLASGHQETQYF. The CDR3 nucleotides read TGCGCCAGCAGCTTGGCCAGCGGTCACCAAGAGACCCAGTACTTC. This rearrangement joins TRBV5-1 to TRBJ2-5; D might be TRBD2 (5 bases). Trimming stripped 0 bases from V and 0 bases from J, with 9 bases between. The CDR3 is 15 residues long. In germline, CDR1 is SGHRS, CDR2 YFSETQ.

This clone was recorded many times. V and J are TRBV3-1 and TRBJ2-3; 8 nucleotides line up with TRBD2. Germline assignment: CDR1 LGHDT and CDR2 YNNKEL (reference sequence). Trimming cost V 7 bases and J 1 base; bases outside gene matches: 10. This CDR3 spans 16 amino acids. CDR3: CASTSGVRGGTDTQYF. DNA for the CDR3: TGTGCCAGCACCTCCGGCGTGCGGGGGGGCACAGATACGCAGTATTTT.

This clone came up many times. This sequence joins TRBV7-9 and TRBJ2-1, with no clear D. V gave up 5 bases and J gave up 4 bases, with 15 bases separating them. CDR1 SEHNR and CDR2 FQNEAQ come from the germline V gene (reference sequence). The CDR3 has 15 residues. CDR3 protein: CASSPTQKLYNEQFF. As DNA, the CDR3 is TGTGCCAGCAGCCCGACCCAAAAGCTTTACAATGAGCAGTTCTTC.

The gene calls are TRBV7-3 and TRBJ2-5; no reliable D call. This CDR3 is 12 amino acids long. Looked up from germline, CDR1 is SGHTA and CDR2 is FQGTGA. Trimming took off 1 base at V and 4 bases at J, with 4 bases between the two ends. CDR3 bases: TGTGCCAGCAGCTTAAATGGAGAGACCCAGTACTTC. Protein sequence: CASSLNGETQYF.